This TCR beta chain was recovered during a study of cytomegalovirus exposure and HLA in healthy donors. Germline CDR1 MNHEY, CDR2 SVGAGI. The CDR3 runs 14 residues. The trim removed 0 bases at V and 7 bases at J, leaving 2 bases unmatched. 60 Vbeta and 13 Jbeta primers were used in PCR. The data were produced by immunoSEQ multiplex PCR, yet TCRdb's version contains in-frame clones alone and is incomplete. The table shows around 130,000 clones, with approximately 80% occurring only once. Remarks on this clone: As yet, its antigen is unknown.

Study-wide results and limits: Previous analysis showed most TCR beta V segments were productive about 87% or about 30% of the time.

This clonotype originated in a woman aged 40 to 55 in good health and CMV-seronegative. The rearrangement links TRBV6-5 to TRBJ1-2; the match to TRBD1 covers 10 bases. The sequenced material came from PBMCs. The CDR3 DNA reads TGTGCCAGCAGTTACTCGGGACAGGGGTTTGGCTACACCTTC. Translation: CASSYSGQGFGYTF.